This T cell receptor (beta chain) appears in the sequencing data of a study of cytomegalovirus exposure and HLA in healthy donors (dated by TCRdb to 2016 to 2017). About the full investigation: A later analysis indicated that the 120 validation repertoires were generated on the platform also employed for the roughly 730 repertoires of the first cohort. The study aimed to test whether cataloging public T cell receptors could reveal signatures of past pathogen exposure. Along with the roughly 700-subject first cohort, a separate validation cohort of over a hundred different subjects was used. To predict cytomegalovirus infection status, the study combined high-throughput TCR immunosequencing, statistical association of individual TCRs with disease status, and machine learning. Results the study describes overall, beyond this receptor: The validation cohort had no HLA typing available for a later analysis, so co-occurrence within that cohort was assessed over all 120 or so repertoires. In a later analysis, TCRs clustered in the first cohort were found to also tend to co-occur in the roughly 120 validation repertoires, with about 93% of cluster scores above 0. While some public TCRs were present in many individuals, most TCR sequences turned up only very rarely across donors. In vitro tests confirmed that a few of the cytomegalovirus-associated TCR beta chains recognize cytomegalovirus antigens. A total of fewer than 200 TCR beta chains were listed by the study as associated with cytomegalovirus. The classifier was reported to diagnose cytomegalovirus status with high specificity and sensitivity in both the original and validation cohorts. The authors suggested that the approach could potentially be extended to other disease states and immunological phenotypes.

The donors were included in the validation cohort of some 110 subjects, a group kept apart from the approximately 700-subject first cohort. Library method: the immunoSEQ multiplex PCR assay. As for the authors' bioinformatics: A statistical classification framework was built to diagnose cytomegalovirus status from the catalog of TCR beta chain sequences. TCRdb retrieved this table from immuneACCESS and kept in-frame rearrangements only. Not all clones are present; in checked studies, unresolved V genes account for under half, and no reason is known for the remainder. Clonal size and the V and J genes are those of that table, whereas D and trimming came from the DNA. This sample is represented by about 150,000 clones; about 86% of them were singletons. The leading ten clones occupy about 22% of the sample. Trimmed from V: 5 bases; trimmed from J: 3 bases; junction bases lacking a gene match: 8. The germline V gene specifies SGHTA as CDR1 and FQGNSA as CDR2. From its cysteine to its phenylalanine, the CDR3 spans 17 amino acids. The CDR3 DNA has 51 bases and is translated from base 1.

About this clone itself: Its antigen remains unidentified. Base qualities are not recorded, but no much larger clone differs from it by a single base.

The V and J genes are TRBV7-2 and TRBJ2-7, with TRBD2 matching 15 junction bases. Sequencing used PBMCs. This clonotype was obtained from a man younger than 30 in good health and CMV-seropositive. The CDR3 protein is CASSTGLAGGSFYEQYF. The base sequence is TGTGCCAGCAGCACTGGACTAGCGGGGGGGAGCTTCTACGAGCAGTACTTC.